The clone carrying this TCR beta chain was found a few times. Antigen unknown. The data were obtained in a study of CD8+ T cells in alopecia areata. Documented treatment: oral pan-JAK inhibitor, 5-10 mg twice daily. The sorting of PBMCs gave CD4+ and CD8+ T cells. General study results and limits: Relative to mice, TCR sharing across patients was less clear, a difference possibly HLA-related.

RNA extraction and reverse transcription yielded cDNA as sequencing template. Using immunoSEQ multiplex PCR, the repertoire was profiled, and TCRdb retains in-frame clones only, with some absent. The repertoire has 90,000 to 150,000 clones, 50% to 55% of them found once; the top ten carry approximately 0.46%. Germline CDR1 SQVTM, CDR2 ANQGSEA. The CDR3 is made up of 14 amino acids. V lost 3 bases to trimming and J lost 3 bases, with 12 bases between them. V and J are TRBV29-1 and TRBJ1-3; perhaps TRBD1 as D (5 bases). This material consisted of CD4+ T cells sorted from blood, taken at week 4, from a patient treated with tofacitinib. This sequence was found in a human donor with alopecia areata. This chain's CDR3 is CSVDTVGDGNTIYF. The DNA of the CDR3 is TGCAGCGTTGATACGGTAGGGGATGGAAACACCATATATTTT.